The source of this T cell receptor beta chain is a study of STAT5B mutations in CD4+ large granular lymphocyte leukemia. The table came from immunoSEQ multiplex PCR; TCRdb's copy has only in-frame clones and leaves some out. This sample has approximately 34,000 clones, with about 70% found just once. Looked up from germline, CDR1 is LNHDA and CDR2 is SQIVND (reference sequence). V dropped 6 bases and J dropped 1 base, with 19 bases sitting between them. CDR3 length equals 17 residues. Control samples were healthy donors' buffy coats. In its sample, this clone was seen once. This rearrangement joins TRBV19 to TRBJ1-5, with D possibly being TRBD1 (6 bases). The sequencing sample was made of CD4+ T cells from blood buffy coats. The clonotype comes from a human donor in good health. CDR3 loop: CASREHQGQGSNQPQHF. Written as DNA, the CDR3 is TGTGCCAGTAGAGAACACCAGGGGCAAGGAAGCAATCAGCCCCAGCATTTT.